The 29 T cell receptor beta chains reported below all come from one sample, sequenced in a study of CD8 T cells in Susac syndrome. The RNA, about 0.5 to 1 ug, was put through reverse transcription using random hexamers. A single record per CDR3 protein comes from TCRdb applying MiXCR to the immunoSEQ multiplex PCR reads. The sample consists of approximately 300,000 distinct CDR3 sequences, roughly 85% of them appearing once. What was sequenced was CD8+ T cells from PBMCs. These receptors came from a human donor with multiple sclerosis.

The chain combines TRBV29-1 with TRBJ2-5; 8 bases match TRBD2. J gave up 6 bases and V 4 bases, and 4 bases lay outside the gene matches. Per germline, CDR1 SQVTM and CDR2 ANQGSEA. The CDR3 spans 12 residues. The CDR3 reads CSVGRGRQTQYF. CDR3 coding DNA: TGCAGCGTTGGTCGCGGGAGGCAGACCCAGTACTTC. The variable domain in full, completed from reference TRBV29-1 and TRBJ2-5, reads SAVISQKPSRDICQRGTSLTIQCQVDSQVTMMFWYRQQPGQSLTLIATANQGSEATYESGFVIDKFPISRPNLTFSTLTVSNMSPEDSSIYLCSVGRGRQTQYFGPGTRLLVL.

This clonotype was seen more than once but under ten times. The gene calls are TRBV28 and TRBJ2-2; unclear D gene. The CDR3 sequence is 14 residues long. V gave up 8 bases and J gave up 4 bases, with 14 bases separating them. Germline V lookup: CDR1 MDHEN, CDR2 SYDVKM. The CDR3 sequence is CASGLFESTGELFF. The CDR3 DNA follows: TGTGCCAGCGGTCTCTTCGAGAGCACCGGGGAGCTGTTTTTT. The full variable domain, its missing parts supplied by reference TRBV28 and TRBJ2-2, is DVKVTQSSRYLVKRTGEKVFLECVQDMDHENMFWYRQDPGLGLRLIYFSYDVKMKEKGDIPEGYSVSREKKERFSLILESASTNQTSMYLCASGLFESTGELFFGEGSRLTVL.

The chain recombines TRBV3-1 with TRBJ2-7, with 9 bases aligning to TRBD2. There are 11 residues in the CDR3. Looked up from germline, CDR1 is LGHDT and CDR2 is YNNKEL (reference sequence). V shed 10 bases and J 4 bases; nucleotides not matched to a gene: 2. The CDR3 DNA reads as TGTGCCACGACTAGCGGATACGAGCAGTACTTC. It yields the protein CATTSGYEQYF.

V usage is TRBV2 and J usage is TRBJ2-2; 8 positions match TRBD2. The germline V gene has CDR1 SNHLY and CDR2 FYNNEI. V dropped 10 bases and J dropped 2; count of bases not matched to a gene: 12. The CDR3 runs 16 residues. Written as DNA, the CDR3 is TGTGCCAACGAGAGGATAGCGGGAATCAACACCGGGGAGCTGTTTTTT. It codes for CANERIAGINTGELFF.

The CDR3 DNA follows: TGTGCCAGCAGTTTCACGGGAGGCTCCTACGAGCAGTACTTC. Its protein is CASSFTGGSYEQYF. This chain connects TRBV27 to TRBJ2-7; 7 bases map to TRBD2. The CDR3 is 14 amino acids. V lost 3 bases, J lost 0 bases, and 2 bases stayed unmatched. Germline loops: CDR1 MNHEY, CDR2 SMNVEV (reference sequence).

The chain uses TRBV4-3 and TRBJ1-1; D perhaps matches TRBD1 (6 bases). V was shortened by 0 bases and J by 0 bases, with 23 bases between the two germline ends. The CDR3 has 20 residues. Germline V CDR1 and CDR2: LGHNA, YSLEER. The CDR3 nucleotides are TGCGCCAGCAGCCAAGATAGGTCGACGGGGGGCGGGAGTGTGAACACTGAAGCTTTCTTT. This sequence encodes CASSQDRSTGGGSVNTEAFF.

The rearrangement uses TRBV7-2 and TRBJ1-1; no clear D gene. CDR1 SGHTA and CDR2 FQGNSA come from the germline V gene. The CDR3 sequence is 15 residues long. V was clipped by 2 bases and J by 5 bases, with 15 bases between them. The CDR3 sequence is CASSLTQHPVTEAFF. The CDR3 region has the DNA TGTGCCAGCAGCTTAACCCAACACCCGGTTACTGAAGCTTTCTTT.

The gene calls are TRBV30 and TRBJ2-1; 9 positions match TRBD2. The CDR3 is made up of 14 amino acids. V dropped 0 bases and J dropped 8; count of bases not matched to a gene: 5. Germline assignment: CDR1 GTSNPN and CDR2 SVGIG (reference sequence). The DNA for the CDR3 is TGTGCCTGGAGTGTAGGTCTAGCGGGGCATGAGCAGTTCTTC. Protein sequence: CAWSVGLAGHEQFF.

This chain connects TRBV4-1 to TRBJ2-7; 8 nucleotides match TRBD1. Germline lookup yields CDR1 MGHRA and CDR2 YSYEKL. V lost 1 base to trimming and J lost 3 bases; unmatched junction nucleotides: 2. CDR3 length: 14 residues. CDR3 nucleotide sequence: TGCGCCAGCAGCCAAGCACAGGGGGGCTACGAGCAGTACTTC. This encodes CASSQAQGGYEQYF.

The V call is TRBV28, the J call TRBJ2-1, with 14 bases aligning to TRBD2. V gave up 3 bases and J gave up 4 bases; unmatched junction bases: 5. Germline assignment: CDR1 MDHEN and CDR2 SYDVKM. The length of the CDR3 is 17 residues. In DNA form, the CDR3 reads TGTGCCAGCAGTTTTGGGGGACTAGCGGGAGAGTACAATGAGCAGTTCTTC. Protein sequence: CASSFGGLAGEYNEQFF.

The gene calls are TRBV5-1 and TRBJ2-1, with 11 bases identical to TRBD2. CDR1 is SGHRS, CDR2 YFSETQ, per germline. This CDR3 region has 16 residues. The J segment lost 8 bases and the V segment lost 0 bases, leaving 7 bases of the junction unmatched. CDR3 DNA sequence: TGCGCCAGCAGCTTGGCTCTAGCGGGAGGTCTAGATGAGCAGTTCTTC. Translation gives CASSLALAGGLDEQFF.

Only one count was recorded for this clonotype. V usage is TRBV5-1 and J usage is TRBJ1-2; D remains unclear. CDR1 and CDR2 from the germline V gene are SGHRS and YFSETQ. This CDR3 has 17 amino acids. The ends were cut back, 1 base at V and 4 bases at J, with 20 bases in the middle. The CDR3 DNA reads TGCGCCAGCAGCTTGTCAAACCCGGCCCCGGACTTCTATGGCTACACCTTC. Translating it yields CASSLSNPAPDFYGYTF.

The chain employs TRBV28 and TRBJ2-7; tentatively, D is TRBD2 (5 bases). V gave up 7 bases and J gave up 3 bases, with 19 bases separating them. Germline V gene data show CDR1 as MDHEN and CDR2 as SYDVKM. The CDR3 runs 15 residues. In nucleotides, the CDR3 is TGTGCCAGCACCAGGCCCGTCCGCGACTACTACGAGCAGTACTTC. It is translated as CASTRPVRDYYEQYF.

This clonotype was counted once. The CDR3 nucleotides read TGCGCCAGCAGCCAAGATAGAGGGACAGGGGCTGAAGCTTTCTTT. It translates to CASSQDRGTGAEAFF. The rearrangement uses TRBV4-3 and TRBJ1-1, with 10 nucleotides matching TRBD1. Germline V gives CDR1 LGHNA, CDR2 YSLEER. The length of the CDR3 is 15 residues. The ends lost 0 bases at V and 6 bases at J; junction bases unmatched: 4.

The chain is built from TRBV18 and TRBJ1-1; no firm D call. V dropped 5 bases and J dropped 1 base, with 8 bases sitting between them. Germline V lookup: CDR1 KGHSH, CDR2 LQKENI. The CDR3 contains 13 residues. CDR3 amino acids: CASSSTANTEAFF. Here the CDR3 DNA reads TGTGCCAGCTCATCGACGGCGAACACTGAAGCTTTCTTT.

This clonotype was counted a single time. The CDR3 DNA is TGTGCCTGGAGTACCTATCTCTGGTCCGGGGAGCTGTTTTTT. It yields the protein CAWSTYLWSGELFF. The V gene is TRBV30, the J gene TRBJ2-2; no definite D call. Germline V lookup: CDR1 GTSNPN, CDR2 SVGIG (reference sequence). CDR3 length equals 14 residues. V was pared by 2 bases and J by 6 bases, with 13 bases between.

CDR3 in DNA: TGTGCCAGCCGACTAGCGGGGTCCCAAGAGACCCAGTACTTC. Translated, it gives CASRLAGSQETQYF. V is TRBV5-6 and J is TRBJ2-5, with 11 bases identical to TRBD2. Germline CDR1 SGHDT, CDR2 YYEEEE. With 7 bases clipped from V and 1 base from J, the junction kept 3 bases outside the gene matches. The CDR3 loop spans 14 amino acids.

The CDR3 protein is CASSGAQPDRGHLRGTEAFF. CDR3 DNA: TGTGCCAGCAGTGGGGCTCAGCCTGACAGGGGACACCTTCGGGGCACTGAAGCTTTCTTT. The rearrangement uses TRBV28 and TRBJ1-1; 8 bases match TRBD1. Germline CDR1 and CDR2: MDHEN and SYDVKM. The CDR3 runs to 20 residues. Trimming cost V 5 bases and J 4 bases; bases outside gene matches: 24.

This rearrangement joins TRBV19 to TRBJ2-7, with 11 bases identical to TRBD2. The CDR3 sequence is 16 residues long. The ends lost 5 bases at V and 5 bases at J; junction bases unmatched: 11. From germline, CDR1 is LNHDA and CDR2 SQIVND (reference sequence). CDR3 DNA: TGTGCCAGTAGTGTCCTAGCGGGAGGCGCCCTGGACGAGCAGTACTTC. It specifies CASSVLAGGALDEQYF.

The chain recombines TRBV7-6 with TRBJ2-7; TRBD2 matches at 12 bases. CDR1 and CDR2 (germline): SGHVS, FNYEAQ. There are 17 residues in the CDR3. Trimming took 4 bases from V and 1 from J; bases not matched to a gene: 8. The CDR3 here is CASSSWTTSGRSYEQYF. The CDR3 DNA sequence: TGTGCCAGCAGCTCGTGGACCACTAGCGGGAGGTCCTACGAGCAGTACTTC.

The chain employs TRBV7-9 and TRBJ2-6; no firm D call. The ends were cut back, 2 bases at V and 5 bases at J, with 10 bases in the middle. The V gene's germline CDR1 is SEHNR and CDR2 FQNEAQ (reference sequence). The CDR3 loop spans 15 amino acids. The CDR3 DNA follows: TGTGCCAGCAGCTTACTGGCGACATGGGCCAACGTCCTGACTTTC. Its translation is CASSLLATWANVLTF.

The chain couples TRBV6-5 to TRBJ2-1; 9 nucleotides agree with TRBD2. Unmatched junction bases numbered 6, after V lost 4 bases and J lost 2 bases. This CDR3 comprises 16 residues. The germline gives CDR1 MNHEY, CDR2 SVGAGI. The CDR3 here is CASSSVTSGPYNEQFF. DNA for the CDR3: TGTGCCAGCAGTTCCGTGACTAGCGGCCCCTACAATGAGCAGTTCTTC.

The V call is TRBV9, the J call TRBJ2-3; 9 positions agree with TRBD2. The length of the CDR3 is 16 residues. Germline CDR1 reads SGDLS; CDR2 reads YYNGEE. The V and J ends lost 0 bases and 2 bases, in that order; junction bases with no gene match: 4. This CDR3 reads CASSVAAGGTTDTQYF. DNA for the CDR3: TGTGCCAGCAGCGTAGCAGCGGGAGGCACCACAGATACGCAGTATTTT.

This chain's CDR3 is CASSSTGTETPSYEQYF. The CDR3, as DNA: TGTGCCAGCAGCTCCACAGGGACCGAGACTCCCTCCTACGAGCAGTACTTC. The V call is TRBV7-9, the J call TRBJ2-7, with D possibly matching TRBD1 (6 bases). CDR1 and CDR2 from the germline V gene are SEHNR and FQNEAQ (reference sequence). V was cut by 4 bases and J by 0 bases, with 19 bases left in between. This CDR3 contains 17 residues. The entire variable domain, with the rest obtained from reference TRBV7-9 and TRBJ2-7, is as follows: DTGVSQNPRHKITKRGQNVTFRCDPISEHNRLYWYRQTLGQGPEFLTYFQNEAQLEKSRLLSDRFSAERPKGSFSTLEIQRTEQGDSAMYLCASSSTGTETPSYEQYFGPGTRLTVT.

The V and J genes are TRBV24-1 and TRBJ2-7; 7 bases are a match to TRBD1. With V trimmed by 9 bases and J by 5 bases, 9 bases remained unmatched. The CDR3 length is 13 residues. The germline V gene encodes CDR1 KGHDR and CDR2 SFDVKD. As DNA, the CDR3 is TGTGCCACCTCGGGGACAGATAACGACGAGCAGTACTTC. Its translation is CATSGTDNDEQYF.

The V call is TRBV7-2, the J call TRBJ1-1; no clear D. This CDR3 is 12 amino acids long. CDR1 and CDR2 from the germline V gene are SGHTA and FQGNSA. V gave up 8 bases and J gave up 0 bases, with 7 bases separating them. The CDR3 loop reads CASGWLNTEAFF. The CDR3, as DNA: TGTGCCAGCGGCTGGCTGAACACTGAAGCTTTCTTT.

This rearrangement joins TRBV7-9 to TRBJ2-7, with 10 bases aligning to TRBD2. V lost 5 bases, J lost 5 bases, and 3 bases stayed unmatched. The germline gives CDR1 SEHNR, CDR2 FQNEAQ (reference sequence). The CDR3 spans 13 residues. The CDR3 protein is CASSPGTSDEQYF. For the CDR3, the DNA is TGTGCCAGCAGCCCCGGGACTAGCGACGAGCAGTACTTC. The full variable domain, with the rest looked up from reference TRBV7-9 and TRBJ2-7, is DTGVSQNPRHKITKRGQNVTFRCDPISEHNRLYWYRQTLGQGPEFLTYFQNEAQLEKSRLLSDRFSAERPKGSFSTLEIQRTEQGDSAMYLCASSPGTSDEQYFGPGTRLTVT.

The chain recombines TRBV6-5 with TRBJ2-2, with D hard to call. The CDR3 sequence is 15 residues long. V lost 0 bases, J lost 2 bases, and 7 bases lay in between. Germline lookup yields CDR1 MNHEY and CDR2 SVGAGI. The CDR3 loop reads CASSYSSVNTGELFF. CDR3 nucleotides: TGTGCCAGCAGTTACTCTTCCGTCAACACCGGGGAGCTGTTTTTT.

The rearrangement joins TRBV9 to TRBJ1-1; D is undetermined. Trimming removed 0 bases from V and 0 bases from J, with 15 bases in between. The CDR3 sequence is 17 residues long. Germline loops: CDR1 SGDLS, CDR2 YYNGEE. DNA for the CDR3: TGTGCCAGCAGCGTAGAACCTGGGCTAGGCATGAACACTGAAGCTTTCTTT. Its translation: CASSVEPGLGMNTEAFF.